This entry lists 3 T cell receptor beta chains sequenced from one sample in a study of cytomegalovirus exposure and HLA in healthy donors (dated by TCRdb to about 2017). Library prep was done by the immunoSEQ multiplex PCR assay. TCRdb took this table from immuneACCESS and kept in-frame rearrangements with V and J called. Such tables lack part of the clones; where checked against another copy, unresolved V genes explain under half of the gap, and the rest is unexplained. The sample table records about 360,000 clones; roughly 88% of these occur just once. In total, the top ten clones hold roughly 0.8% of the sample. Sequencing was carried out using PBMCs. The source of these receptors is a woman younger than 35 in good health and CMV-seronegative.

The V gene is TRBV30, the J gene TRBJ2-7; 9 bases are shared with TRBD1. The germline CDR1 and CDR2 sequences are GTSNPN and SVGIG (reference sequence). The CDR3 consists of 14 residues. After removal of 3 bases from V and 5 bases from J, the junction contained 8 bases not matched to a gene. In DNA, the CDR3 is TGTGCCTGGAGGAGGGACAGGGAATTGGACGAGCAGTACTTC. It is translated as CAWRRDRELDEQYF.

The chain joins TRBV29-1 to TRBJ2-3; the match to TRBD1 covers 10 bases. Germline lookup yields CDR1 SQVTM and CDR2 ANQGSEA. The V gene end was trimmed by 3 bases and the J gene end by 2 bases; junction bases not matched to a gene: 8. The CDR3 length is 16 residues. The CDR3 nucleotides read TGCAGCGTTGACGGGACGGGGACAGGGGCCACAGATACGCAGTATTTT. Translated, it gives CSVDGTGTGATDTQYF.

This chain connects TRBV28 to TRBJ2-7, with TRBD2 as a possible D gene (5 bases). Germline V gives CDR1 MDHEN, CDR2 SYDVKM. V was clipped by 3 bases and J by 7 bases, with 10 bases between them. CDR3 length: 12 residues. As DNA, the CDR3 is TGTGCCAGCAGTTTGGGCGGGCGAGAGCAGTACTTC. It translates to CASSLGGREQYF.